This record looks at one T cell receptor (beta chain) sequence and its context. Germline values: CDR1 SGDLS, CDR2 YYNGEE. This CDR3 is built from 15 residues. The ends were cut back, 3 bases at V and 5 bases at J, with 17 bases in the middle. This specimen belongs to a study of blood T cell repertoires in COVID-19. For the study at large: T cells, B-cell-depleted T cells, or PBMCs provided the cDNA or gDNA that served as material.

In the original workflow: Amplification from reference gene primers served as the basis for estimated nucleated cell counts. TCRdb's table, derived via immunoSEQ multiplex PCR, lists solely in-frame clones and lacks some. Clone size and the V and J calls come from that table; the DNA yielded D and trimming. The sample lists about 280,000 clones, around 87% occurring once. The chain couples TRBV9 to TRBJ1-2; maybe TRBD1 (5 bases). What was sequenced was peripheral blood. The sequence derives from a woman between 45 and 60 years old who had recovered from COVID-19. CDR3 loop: CASSAQVRGWYGYTF. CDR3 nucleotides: TGTGCCAGCAGCGCCCAAGTACGGGGGTGGTATGGCTACACCTTC. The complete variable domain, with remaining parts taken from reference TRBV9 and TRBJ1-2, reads DSGVTQTPKHLITATGQRVTLRCSPRSGDLSVYWYQQSLDQGLQFLIQYYNGEERAKGNILERFSAQQFPDLHSELNLSSLELGDSALYFCASSAQVRGWYGYTFGSGTRLTVV.